This is a list of T cell receptor beta chains from one sample in a study of cytomegalovirus exposure and HLA in healthy donors. Assay used: immunoSEQ multiplex PCR; TCRdb lists only in-frame clones, some missing. The table records around 140,000 clones, 60% to 80% of them present only once. Sequenced material: PBMCs. All receptors come from a male donor in good health and CMV-seronegative. Each CDR3 is given with its conserved first and last residue. Each record gives: V gene, J gene, CDR3 protein.

>TRBV25-1|TRBJ1-1
CASRPLGQGNTEAFF
>TRBV7-8|TRBJ2-1
CASSLGTSVTYNEQFF
>TRBV19|TRBJ1-5
CASSLLDRARNQPQHF
>TRBV14|TRBJ1-1
CASSYTGSTEAFF
>TRBV11-2|TRBJ1-2
CASSRQGNYGYTF
>TRBV7-9|TRBJ2-7
CASSLSSGEQYF
>TRBV7-8|TRBJ2-1
CASSLAGQGGGNEQFF
>TRBV5-1|TRBJ2-3
CASSLVGLAEATDTQYF
>TRBV7-9|TRBJ1-5
CASSGAGAQHF
>TRBV11-2|TRBJ2-3
CASSRQGRPDTQYF
>TRBV13|TRBJ2-5
CASSLGPEETQYF
>TRBV5-1|TRBJ1-4
CASTPEGRAEEKLFF
>TRBV29-1|TRBJ1-1
CSAEEGANTEAFF
>TRBV30|TRBJ1-6
CAGGSPLHF
>TRBV5-1|TRBJ2-7
CASSSAPPGQDYEQYF
>TRBV7-2|TRBJ2-2
CASREGGGAGELFF
>TRBV7-2|TRBJ1-6
CASRGSSYNSPLHF
>TRBV10-3|TRBJ2-1
CAISRLAGAREQFF
>TRBV11-2|TRBJ2-7
CASSLRGRGSREQYF
>TRBV27|TRBJ2-2
CATSFPTGGFGELFF
>TRBV9|TRBJ2-7
CASSHGQESYEQYF
>TRBV6-6|TRBJ2-5
CASSYRDSYQETQYF
>TRBV7-2|TRBJ1-3
CASSSDISGNTIYF
>TRBV4-3|TRBJ1-1
CASSQDTENTEAFF
>TRBV2|TRBJ2-3
CASSEPPGLALPDTQYF
>TRBV7-2|TRBJ1-5
CASSLRQGGRPQHF
>TRBV7-8|TRBJ2-7
CASSSYRIAGVRGEQYF
>TRBV6-7|TRBJ2-7
CASRGGGQGWSEQYF
>TRBV6-1|TRBJ1-1
CASSEGGGTTEAFF
>TRBV6-1|TRBJ2-7
CASAERTGTYEQYF
>TRBV6-4|TRBJ2-1
CASSEEAVTYNEQFF
>TRBV27|TRBJ1-5
CASSLGTGGNQPQHF
>TRBV6-5|TRBJ1-5
CASSYRGDQPQHF
>TRBV2|TRBJ2-5
CASNPTGNGETQYF
>TRBV5-4|TRBJ2-5
CASSSKAGAGETQYF
>TRBV5-4|TRBJ2-1
CASSPGGTSLSSYNEQFF
>TRBV30|TRBJ2-1
CAWSPGGVHEQFF
>TRBV19|TRBJ1-3
CASSIVSGLSGNTIYF
>TRBV6-5|TRBJ1-2
CASSSTPGQVYGYTF
>TRBV30|-
CAWSVGTGSAEQYF
>TRBV7-9|TRBJ2-5
CASSLARVGRETQYF
>TRBV5-4|TRBJ1-2
CASSLDSGWGYTF
>TRBV5-4|TRBJ1-1
CASSFADEAFF
>TRBV2|TRBJ2-3
CASKPAGVTDTQYF
>TRBV12-5|TRBJ1-1
CASGETGYTEAFF
>TRBV10-3|TRBJ1-2
CAISESFGSAGNGYTF
>TRBV19|TRBJ1-2
CASSEQGGGVGYTF
>TRBV10-3|TRBJ1-2
CATTGGKSYGYTF
>TRBV7-2|TRBJ1-4
CASSPGQGREKLFF
>TRBV4-3|TRBJ2-5
CASSQVVDRVETQYF
>TRBV7-6|-
CASSPPGGSSYEQYF
>TRBV5-5|TRBJ2-5
CASGGNQETQYF
>TRBV7-2|TRBJ1-1
CASSVGGPSNTEAFF
>TRBV7-9|TRBJ2-2
CASSPRTGELFF
>TRBV7-8|TRBJ1-2
CASSGNMDGYTF
>TRBV9|TRBJ2-1
CASSVAHELAGGIYEQFF
>TRBV4-1|TRBJ2-7
CASSQRTGDNEQYF
>TRBV27|TRBJ1-6
CASSFGLSSSPLHF
>TRBV4-2|TRBJ2-7
CASSQDRYEQYF
>TRBV6-5|TRBJ1-4
CASSSGATNEKLFF